The clone carrying this TCR beta chain occurred a few times. These data are taken from a study of blood T cell repertoires in COVID-19. Turning to the study itself: The study drew acute and convalescent COVID-19 samples from the United States, Italy and Spain. In each case, the material was cDNA or gDNA derived from T cells, B-cell-depleted T cells, or PBMCs.

With V trimmed by 2 bases and J by 0 bases, 5 bases remained unmatched. The CDR3 is 15 amino acids. The germline CDR1 and CDR2 sequences are SGHTS and YDEGEE. As handled by the study authors: Amplification with reference gene primers provided the estimates of nucleated cell counts. Generated by immunoSEQ multiplex PCR, the TCRdb table keeps only in-frame clones and is missing some. The D gene and trimming were derived from the DNA, and the V and J assignments and clone size from that table. The sample consists of 180,000 or so clones, around 80% of them appearing once. Sequenced sample: peripheral blood. This TCR came from a human donor with acute or convalescent COVID-19. The donor label of this sample is uncertain. The genes are TRBV5-8 and TRBJ2-7; TRBD1 aligns across 7 bases. The CDR3 bases are TGTGCCAGCAGCTTTGATACAGGGGACTCCTACGAGCAGTACTTC. Its translation: CASSFDTGDSYEQYF.